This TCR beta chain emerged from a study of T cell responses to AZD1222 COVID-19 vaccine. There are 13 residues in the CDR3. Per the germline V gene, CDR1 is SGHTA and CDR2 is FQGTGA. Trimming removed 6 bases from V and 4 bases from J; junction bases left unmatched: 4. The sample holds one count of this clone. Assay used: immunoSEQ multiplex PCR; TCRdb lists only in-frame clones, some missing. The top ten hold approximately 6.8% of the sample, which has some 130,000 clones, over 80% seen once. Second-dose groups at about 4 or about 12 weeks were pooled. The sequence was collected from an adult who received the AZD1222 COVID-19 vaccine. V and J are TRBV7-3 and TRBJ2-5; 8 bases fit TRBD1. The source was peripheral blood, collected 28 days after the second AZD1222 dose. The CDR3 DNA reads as TGTGCCAGCAGTCACGGACAGGGAGAGACCCAGTACTTC. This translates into CASSHGQGETQYF.